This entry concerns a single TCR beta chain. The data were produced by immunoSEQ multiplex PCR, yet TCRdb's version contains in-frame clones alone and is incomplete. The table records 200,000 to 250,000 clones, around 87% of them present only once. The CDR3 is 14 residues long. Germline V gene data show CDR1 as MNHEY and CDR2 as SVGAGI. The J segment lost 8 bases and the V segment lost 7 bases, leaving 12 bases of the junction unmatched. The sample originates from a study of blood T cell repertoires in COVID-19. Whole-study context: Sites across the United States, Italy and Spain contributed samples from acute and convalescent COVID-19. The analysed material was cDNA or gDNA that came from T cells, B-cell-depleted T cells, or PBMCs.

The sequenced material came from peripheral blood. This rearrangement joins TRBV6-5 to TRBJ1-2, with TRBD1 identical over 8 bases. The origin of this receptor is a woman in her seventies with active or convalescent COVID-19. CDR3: CASTSGGALKGYTF. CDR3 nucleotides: TGTGCCAGCACTTCAGGGGGCGCTTTGAAGGGCTACACCTTC.